This is a list of T cell receptor beta chains from one sample in a study of blood T cell repertoires in COVID-19. Here immunoSEQ multiplex PCR was the method, and the copy in TCRdb shows in-frame clones only, minus some. The sample shows approximately 110,000 clones, over 75% of them seen only once. Sequences were obtained from peripheral blood. These receptors originate from a man between 65 and 79 years old with active or convalescent COVID-19. CDR3s include the opening cysteine and the closing phenylalanine or tryptophan. A D gene is named only where the DNA matches it firmly. Rows give clone size only sometimes, using once, few, many, or a class for an expanded clone.

v_gene,abundance,j_gene,d_gene,CDR3nt,CDR3aa
TRBV6-1,NA,TRBJ1-5,NA,TGTGCCAGCAGTGAAGGGCGGTCACAGCCCCAGCATTTT,CASSEGRSQPQHF
TRBV5-4,NA,TRBJ2-5,TRBD2,TGTGCCAGCAGCTCCCTAACCGGACTAGCGGGGGGGCAGGAGACCCAGTACTTC,CASSSLTGLAGGQETQYF
TRBV5-1,NA,TRBJ2-2,NA,TGCGCCAGCAGTTCTGTGAGGGTTTGGGACACCGGGGAGCTGTTTTTT,CASSSVRVWDTGELFF
TRBV10-1,NA,TRBJ2-7,TRBD1,TGCGCCAGCAGTCCCGGGACAGCTACCTACGAGCAGTACTTC,CASSPGTATYEQYF
TRBV13,once,TRBJ1-5,TRBD1,TGTGCCAGCAGCAAAGAGGGGGCATGGAATCAGCCCCAGCATTTT,CASSKEGAWNQPQHF
TRBV5-1,NA,TRBJ1-2,NA,TGCGCCAGCAGCTTTGGAGCGGCAGTTTATGGCTACACCTTC,CASSFGAAVYGYTF
TRBV30,NA,TRBJ1-2,NA,TGTGCCTCATCTCTAAATTTTAGAAGCTACACCTTC,CASSLNFRSYTF
TRBV7-9,NA,TRBJ1-2,NA,TGTGCCAGCAGCTGGGCCATAGGGGCTAACTATGGCTACACCTTC,CASSWAIGANYGYTF
TRBV27,few,TRBJ1-2,TRBD1,TGTGCCAGCAGTATAAACCGGGACAGGGTAGGAGGCTACACCTTC,CASSINRDRVGGYTF
TRBV19,NA,TRBJ2-1,TRBD1,TGTGCCAGTAGCCCACAGGGGGCGCAGTACAATGAGCAGTTCTTC,CASSPQGAQYNEQFF
TRBV2,NA,TRBJ1-5,TRBD1,TGTGCCAGCAGCACAGGGGGCGCAAGGCAGCCCCAGCATTTT,CASSTGGARQPQHF
TRBV7-3,NA,TRBJ2-2,NA,TGTGCCAGCAGCCCCGGTGACAGTGGGACCGGGGAGCTGTTTTTT,CASSPGDSGTGELFF
TRBV2,NA,TRBJ1-2,NA,TGTGCCAGCAGTGATCCCAGGGGAAGCTATGGCTACACCTTC,CASSDPRGSYGYTF
TRBV5-4,NA,TRBJ1-3,TRBD1,TGTGCCAGCAGCTCCGCCGGGACAGGGGGCTTCTCTGGAAACACCATATATTTT,CASSSAGTGGFSGNTIYF
TRBV20-1,NA,TRBJ1-5,NA,TGCAGTGCTAGTTTCGCAGGGCGAAGCCGCAATCAGCCCCAGCATTTT,CSASFAGRSRNQPQHF
TRBV28,NA,TRBJ1-5,TRBD1,TGTGCCAGCAGTTTGGGACAGGGTCATCAGCCCCAGCATTTT,CASSLGQGHQPQHF
TRBV15,NA,TRBJ2-3,TRBD2,TGTGCCACCAGCAGAGATCCTAGCGGGAGGCCAGGAGATACGCAGTATTTT,CATSRDPSGRPGDTQYF
TRBV27,NA,TRBJ1-6,NA,TGTGCCAGCAGGGGGACAAGGGTAATATGGTCACCCCTCCACTTT,CASRGTRVIWSPLHF
TRBV28,NA,TRBJ1-1,NA,TGTGCCACCGGGGACACGAACACTGAAGCTTTCTTT,CATGDTNTEAFF
TRBV27,NA,TRBJ2-1,TRBD2,TGTGCCAGCAGTCCTATCGGTCGGAGTAGCGGGAGGTCGAATGAGCAGTTCTTC,CASSPIGRSSGRSNEQFF
TRBV6-2/TRBV6-3,few,TRBJ2-7,NA,TGTGCCAGCAGTCAAGACAGTTTAAGCTCCTACGAGCAGTACTTC,CASSQDSLSSYEQYF
TRBV5-1,few,TRBJ1-2,NA,TGCGCCAGCAGCAGCCAAACAGAACCAAGTAGCTACACCTTC,CASSSQTEPSSYTF
TRBV6-5,NA,TRBJ2-7,NA,TGTGCCAGCAGTTACCGATTCGGGCCGGGAGAGCTGTACTTC,CASSYRFGPGELYF
TRBV5-1,NA,TRBJ2-5,NA,TGCGCCAGCAGCTTGGCCCACGACATATTCCAAGAGACCCAGTACTTC,CASSLAHDIFQETQYF
TRBV28,NA,TRBJ1-4,NA,TGTGCCAGCAGCCGCGGCCTGAGAGCGACTAATGAAAAACTGTTTTTT,CASSRGLRATNEKLFF
TRBV6-5,few,TRBJ1-4,NA,TGTGCCAGCAGTCGACAGGTCCTTAATGAAAAACTGTTTTTT,CASSRQVLNEKLFF
TRBV29-1,NA,TRBJ1-1,NA,TGCAGCTCGACAAGGAACACTGAAGCTTTCTTT,CSSTRNTEAFF
TRBV21-1,NA,TRBJ2-1,NA,TGTGCCAGCAGCAAAGGAGGAGGAGGGAGGACCTACAATGAGCAGTTCTTC,CASSKGGGGRTYNEQFF
TRBV20-1,NA,TRBJ2-7,NA,TGCAGTGCTAGTTCAGGGGCCTACGAGCAGTACTTC,CSASSGAYEQYF
TRBV2,once,TRBJ2-1,NA,TGTGCCGGGAACCCTCAGGGTTTCAATGAGCAGTTCTTC,CAGNPQGFNEQFF
TRBV7-8,NA,TRBJ1-1,NA,TGTGCCAGCAGCTCAGACGGAGGGACTGAAGCTTTCTTT,CASSSDGGTEAFF
TRBV28,NA,TRBJ1-3,NA,TGTGCCAGCAGTTTGGTCAGGGGCAGCTCTGGAAACACCATATATTTT,CASSLVRGSSGNTIYF
TRBV6-1,NA,TRBJ1-5,TRBD1,TGTGCCAGCAGTGAGACAGGGAGAAATCAGCCCCAGCATTTT,CASSETGRNQPQHF
TRBV12-3/TRBV12-4,NA,TRBJ2-3,NA,TGTGCCAGCAGTTTAACATCGGGTAATACGCAGTATTTT,CASSLTSGNTQYF
TRBV28,NA,TRBJ2-1,TRBD2,TGTGCCAGCAGTTCCCCGGGACTAGAGAGCAATGAGCAGTTCTTC,CASSSPGLESNEQFF
TRBV4-1,NA,TRBJ1-2,TRBD1,TGCGCCAGCAGCCGCTTGGGACAGGGTAACTATGGCTACACCTTC,CASSRLGQGNYGYTF
TRBV2,many,TRBJ2-3,TRBD2,TGTGCCAGCGCGACTAGCGGGAGGGCCTCTACGCAGTATTTT,CASATSGRASTQYF
TRBV30,NA,TRBJ2-1,NA,TGTGCCTGGAGCGGGTACAATGAGCAGTTCTTC,CAWSGYNEQFF